The entry below describes one T cell receptor beta chain. Its antigen is unidentified. Uncontrolled infection, other autoimmune disease, pregnancy or lactation disqualified patients from enrolment. Fresh peripheral blood, about 10 ml of it, supplied the PBMCs. TCR beta CDR3 region amplification was performed from RNA transcripts. In the first-round RT-PCR of the TCR CDR3, the HTBI primer set was used. TCRdb re-analysed the multiplex PCR reads in MiXCR, keeping a single row per CDR3 protein. The table includes about 840,000 distinct CDR3 sequences, 38% detected once. The data are from a study of T cells in Graves' hyperthyroidism and ophthalmopathy. Study background: Peripheral blood specimens were obtained at initial diagnosis, prior to any treatment.

This CDR3 is built from 14 residues. V dropped 5 bases and J dropped 4; count of bases not matched to a gene: 9. Germline values: CDR1 SQVTM, CDR2 ANQGSEA. Study observations and caveats: Prediction of ophthalmopathy progression came a median approximately 7 months pre-onset.

The chain recombines TRBV29-1 with TRBJ2-7; 9 bases fit TRBD1. The clonotype comes from a young man with Graves' hyperthyroidism. The sample was blood. The CDR3, as DNA: TGCAGCGTTACCGTAGGGACAGGGATATACGAGCAGTACTTC. As protein: CSVTVGTGIYEQYF.